The rows below give T cell receptor beta chains drawn from one sample of a study of post-analysis software for immune sequencing data. Using its own MiXCR run on the PCR reads, TCRdb lists one record per CDR3 protein. The repertoire holds hundreds of thousands of distinct CDR3 sequences, with less than 35% as singletons. The sequenced material came from blood. These receptors were obtained from a girl between 5 and 17 years old with multiple sclerosis. Each CDR3 is given with its conserved first and last residue. The order of the fields is clone size, V gene, J gene, D gene, CDR3 protein, CDR3 DNA. D genes are given only for firm matches. Some rows mark clone size as missing; the rest say once, few, many or name a class of expanded clone.

>many|TRBV12-3/TRBV12-4|TRBJ1-2|-
CASSLEQYGYTF
TGTGCCAGCAGTTTAGAGCAATATGGCTACACCTTC
>few|TRBV4-3|TRBJ1-4|TRBD1
CASSQEPGTGLRKLFF
TGCGCCAGCAGCCAAGAGCCCGGGACAGGGCTGCGGAAACTGTTTTTT
>-|TRBV7-2|TRBJ1-2|TRBD1
CASSASGQGIHTF
TGTGCCAGCAGCGCCTCGGGACAGGGGATCCACACCTTC
>-|TRBV12-3/TRBV12-4|TRBJ1-4|-
CASRQTNEKLFF
TGTGCCAGCAGACAAACTAATGAAAAACTGTTTTTT
>few|TRBV20-1|TRBJ2-7|TRBD2
CSATGLAGDEAYEQYF
TGCAGTGCAACGGGACTAGCGGGAGACGAAGCCTACGAGCAGTACTTC
>-|TRBV7-9|TRBJ2-1|-
CASSFSGHNEQFF
TGTGCCAGCAGCTTTTCGGGCCACAATGAGCAGTTCTTC
>-|TRBV28|TRBJ2-6|-
CASSLHQVSGANVLTF
TGTGCCAGCAGTTTACATCAGGTTTCAGGGGCCAACGTCCTGACTTTC
>-|TRBV20-1|TRBJ2-7|-
CSATRVPYEQYF
TGCAGTGCAACCCGGGTGCCCTACGAGCAGTACTTC
>-|TRBV12-3/TRBV12-4|TRBJ1-2|-
CASSPTGAGYTF
TGTGCCAGCAGTCCGACGGGAGCTGGCTACACCTTC
>few|TRBV6-2/TRBV6-3|TRBJ2-7|-
CASSQGDPPSYEQYF
TGTGCCAGCAGCCAAGGCGACCCTCCCTCCTACGAGCAGTACTTC
>-|TRBV11-2|TRBJ1-2|-
CASSTARIGYTF
TGTGCCAGCAGCACAGCGAGGATTGGCTACACCTTC
>-|TRBV20-1|TRBJ2-5|TRBD2
CSARDRAGVRYERYF
TGCAGTGCTAGGGATCGAGCGGGGGTCCGGTACGAGCGGTACTTC
>few|TRBV6-6|TRBJ2-7|-
CASSRDWSGQYF
TGTGCCAGCAGCCGGGACTGGTCCGGGCAGTACTTC
>-|TRBV27|TRBJ1-6|-
CASNAGHRASSPLHF
TGTGCCAGCAATGCCGGCCACAGGGCTAGTTCACCCCTCCACTTT
>-|TRBV28|TRBJ2-3|-
CASRAALQSPQYF
TGTGCCAGCAGGGCGGCACTGCAATCTCCCCAGTATTTT
>-|TRBV27|TRBJ1-2|TRBD1
CASTQTPGQTYGYTF
TGTGCCAGCACCCAAACGCCGGGACAGACCTATGGCTACACCTTC
>-|TRBV6-6|TRBJ2-5|-
CASSYGQMSETQYF
TGTGCCAGCAGTTATGGGCAGATGAGTGAGACCCAGTACTTC
>-|TRBV29-1|TRBJ2-5|-
CSVSGLFQETQYF
TGCAGCGTTTCGGGACTTTTCCAAGAGACCCAGTACTTC
>-|TRBV5-1|TRBJ2-7|-
CASSRIGGAFGNEQYF
TGCGCCAGCAGCAGGATAGGGGGGGCCTTCGGTAACGAGCAGTACTTC
>-|TRBV6-6|TRBJ1-2|-
CASSSSGRQIGYTF
TGTGCCAGCAGTTCCTCAGGCCGGCAAATTGGCTACACCTTC
>-|TRBV20-1|TRBJ2-1|-
CSAIKGYNEQFF
TGCAGTGCTATAAAGGGATACAATGAGCAGTTCTTC
>few|TRBV29-1|TRBJ2-2|TRBD1
CSVELGTGLSGELFF
TGCAGCGTTGAGTTGGGGACAGGCCTGTCCGGGGAGCTGTTTTTT
>few|TRBV20-1|TRBJ2-7|-
CSAIGDSYEQYF
TGCAGTGCTATAGGGGATTCCTACGAGCAGTACTTC
>few|TRBV12-3/TRBV12-4|TRBJ2-3|-
CASSLVLVGDTQYF
TGTGCCAGCAGTTTGGTCCTGGTGGGAGATACGCAGTATTTT
>-|TRBV20-1|TRBJ2-5|-
CSARVPRLGQHEETQYF
TGCAGTGCTAGGGTTCCCCGGTTGGGGCAGCACGAAGAGACCCAGTACTTC
>-|TRBV29-1|TRBJ2-5|-
CSVEDHTFLETQYF
TGCAGCGTTGAAGATCACACTTTTCTAGAGACCCAGTACTTC
>few|TRBV4-3|TRBJ1-2|-
CASSQGRAGKNYGYTF
TGCGCCAGCAGCCAAGGCAGGGCCGGAAAAAACTATGGCTACACCTTC
>-|TRBV29-1|TRBJ1-1|-
CSVKGGGWTEAFF
TGCAGCGTAAAAGGGGGGGGCTGGACTGAAGCTTTCTTT
>-|TRBV6-4|TRBJ2-1|TRBD1
CASRAGTGIKNEQFF
TGTGCCAGCAGAGCCGGGACAGGGATTAAAAATGAGCAGTTCTTC
>few|TRBV6-5|TRBJ1-4|TRBD1
CASSYLQGYEKLFF
TGTGCCAGCAGTTACCTACAGGGGTATGAAAAACTGTTTTTT
>few|TRBV5-6|TRBJ1-1|-
CASSLLGMNTEAFF
TGTGCCAGCAGCTTATTGGGGATGAACACTGAAGCTTTCTTT
>few|TRBV2|TRBJ2-1|TRBD2
CASSFVGLAGGPNEQFF
TGTGCCAGCAGTTTCGTGGGACTAGCGGGAGGGCCCAATGAGCAGTTCTTC
>-|TRBV20-1|TRBJ2-1|-
CSAATPDSYNEQFF
TGCAGTGCTGCAACGCCAGACTCCTACAATGAGCAGTTCTTC
>few|TRBV7-2|TRBJ2-1|-
CASSIRGTGQGNEQFF
TGTGCCAGCAGCATAAGGGGGACGGGGCAGGGGAATGAGCAGTTCTTC